A selection of T cell receptor beta chains follows, all from one sample in a study of PD-L1 blockade in urothelial cancer. Only in-frame clones appear in the TCRdb table, and some are missing; sequencing was by immunoSEQ multiplex PCR. The sample yields 35,000 or so clones, more than 35% seen once. The sample consisted of tumor tissue, taken before atezolizumab (anti-PD-L1) treatment. These receptors all stem from a man aged 55 to 70 with urothelial cancer. Each CDR3 is given with its conserved first and last residue. The D gene is left open where the match is weak. Clone size is shown for a subset of rows, as once, few, many or a class of expanded clone.

J: TRBJ2-2
size: -
D: TRBD1
V: TRBV11-3
DNA: TGTGCCAGCAGCTCCGCCTGGGGACAGGGAAACACCGGGGAGCTGTTTTTT
CDR3: CASSSAWGQGNTGELFF

J: TRBJ2-7
size: few
D: TRBD2
V: TRBV6-8
DNA: TGTGCCAGCAGATCTAGCGGGAGGAGTAACGAGCAGTACTTC
CDR3: CASRSSGRSNEQYF

J: TRBJ1-5
size: -
D: -
V: TRBV28
DNA: TGTGCCAGCCGTGAAGCCGGGGTCAATCAGCCCCAGCATTTT
CDR3: CASREAGVNQPQHF

J: TRBJ2-2
size: -
D: TRBD2
V: TRBV18
DNA: TGTGCCAGCTCACCTCGGGGGGAGAACATCGGGGAGCTGTTTTTT
CDR3: CASSPRGENIGELFF

J: TRBJ2-3
size: few
D: -
V: TRBV6-1
DNA: TGTGCCAGCAGTGAAGTCGCCACCACAGATACGCAGTATTTT
CDR3: CASSEVATTDTQYF

J: TRBJ2-2
size: many
D: TRBD2
V: TRBV6-8
DNA: TGTGCCAGCAGTCTTGCTAGCGGGATGACCGGGGAGCTGTTTTTT
CDR3: CASSLASGMTGELFF

J: TRBJ1-2
size: many
D: -
V: TRBV1
DNA: TGCGCCAGCAGCCAAGAAGCACCTGCCAGTGGCTACACCTTC
CDR3: CASSQEAPASGYTF

J: TRBJ1-2
size: few
D: -
V: TRBV6-8
DNA: TGTGCCAGCAGTTACGACAGTTGGGACTATGGCTACACCTTC
CDR3: CASSYDSWDYGYTF

J: TRBJ2-1
size: few
D: TRBD1
V: TRBV19
DNA: TGTGCCAGTAGTAGTTGGGACAGCGGCAATGAGCAGTTCTTC
CDR3: CASSSWDSGNEQFF

J: TRBJ2-7
size: few
D: TRBD2
V: TRBV6-8
DNA: TGTGCCATCAGTGGGGGGGGCTACGAGCAGTACTTC
CDR3: CAISGGGYEQYF

J: TRBJ1-6
size: few
D: TRBD1
V: TRBV5-1
DNA: TGCGCCAGCAGCTTGGAACGACAGGGAGGAGGATCACCCCTCCACTTT
CDR3: CASSLERQGGGSPLHF

J: TRBJ1-4
size: -
D: TRBD1
V: TRBV9
DNA: TGTGCCAGCGGACAGGGGGTAAATGAAAAACTGTTTTTT
CDR3: CASGQGVNEKLFF

J: TRBJ2-1
size: -
D: TRBD2
V: TRBV19
DNA: TGTGCCAGTAGTCTCGGGGGGAGTCTCCACAATGAGCAGTTCTTC
CDR3: CASSLGGSLHNEQFF

J: TRBJ1-2
size: -
D: -
V: TRBV29-1
DNA: TGCAGCGTTGAAATGAGAGGCAGGGCAGGCGGCTACACCTTC
CDR3: CSVEMRGRAGGYTF

J: TRBJ1-6
size: -
D: -
V: TRBV11-3
DNA: TGTGCCAGCAGCGAGGCCCCAGTCGGGTCACCCCTCCACTTT
CDR3: CASSEAPVGSPLHF

J: TRBJ2-1
size: -
D: -
V: TRBV7-1
DNA: TGTGCCAGCAGCTTAGTCCCTGCAGGTGAGCAGTTCTTC
CDR3: CASSLVPAGEQFF

J: TRBJ2-1
size: -
D: TRBD2
V: TRBV19
DNA: TGTGCCAGTAGTTTTCCACTAGCGGGAGGGCCGGGTAATGAGCAGTTCTTC
CDR3: CASSFPLAGGPGNEQFF

J: TRBJ2-3
size: -
D: -
V: TRBV7-5
DNA: TGTGCCAGCAGCTCGGGACAGGGGGTCGGAGATACGCAGTATTTT
CDR3: CASSSGQGVGDTQYF

J: TRBJ1-1
size: -
D: -
V: TRBV30
DNA: TGTGCCGTACGACGGGAGCTCACTGAAGCTTTCTTT
CDR3: CAVRRELTEAFF

J: TRBJ2-1
size: few
D: -
V: TRBV11-3
DNA: TGTGCCAGCAGCCGTGATACATCCGCGGGCAATGAGCAGTTCTTC
CDR3: CASSRDTSAGNEQFF

J: TRBJ2-2
size: -
D: -
V: TRBV28
DNA: TGTGCCAGCAGTTTAGTACAGACATTATTTCCCGGGGAGCTGTTTTTT
CDR3: CASSLVQTLFPGELFF

J: TRBJ2-1
size: few
D: -
V: TRBV11-3
DNA: TGTGCCAGCAGCTTCGGGACTGCCCGTGGGAATGAGCAGTTCTTC
CDR3: CASSFGTARGNEQFF

J: TRBJ2-1
size: -
D: -
V: TRBV7-5
DNA: TGTGCCAGCAGCTCGGGACTTCATCAAGAAAATGAGCAGTTCTTC
CDR3: CASSSGLHQENEQFF

J: TRBJ2-3
size: few
D: -
V: TRBV5-1
DNA: TGCGCCAGCAGCTTGGGGTCGGGGGCTAGTAGCACAGATACGCAGTATTTT
CDR3: CASSLGSGASSTDTQYF

J: TRBJ1-6
size: few
D: -
V: TRBV9
DNA: TGTGCCAGCAGCGTAGCGGGCCGAAACAGGGTTTCACCCCTCCACTTT
CDR3: CASSVAGRNRVSPLHF

J: TRBJ1-5
size: few
D: TRBD1
V: TRBV30
DNA: TGTGCCTGGGGGACAGGTCCAAGTCAGCCCCAGCATTTT
CDR3: CAWGTGPSQPQHF

J: TRBJ1-2
size: few
D: TRBD1
V: TRBV2
DNA: TGTGCCAGCAGTGAGGAGAAGGGGGCAGTGGGTGGCTACACCTTC
CDR3: CASSEEKGAVGGYTF

J: TRBJ1-2
size: -
D: -
V: TRBV28
DNA: TGTGCCAGCAGCCAAACAGGCGTAAGGGAGCGCAGGGGCTACACCTTC
CDR3: CASSQTGVRERRGYTF

J: TRBJ1-5
size: few
D: TRBD1
V: TRBV6-7
DNA: TGTGCCAGCAGTTTGGACAGGTTTCAGCCCCAGCATTTT
CDR3: CASSLDRFQPQHF

J: TRBJ2-2
size: medium-sized
D: -
V: TRBV18
DNA: TGTGCCAGCTCGCGGGACAGTTACACCGGGGAGCTGTTTTTT
CDR3: CASSRDSYTGELFF

J: TRBJ2-5
size: -
D: TRBD1
V: TRBV11-3
DNA: TGTGCCAGCAGCTTGAAAGGGGGCTTGGAGACCCAGTACTTC
CDR3: CASSLKGGLETQYF

J: TRBJ1-1
size: few
D: -
V: TRBV2
DNA: TGTGCCAGCTGCCTCCTACAGAAGAACACTGAAGCTTTCTTT
CDR3: CASCLLQKNTEAFF

J: TRBJ2-3
size: -
D: -
V: TRBV6-8
DNA: TGTGCCAGCAGGGGCCTTCTAGCTGGGGGCACAGATACGCAGTATTTT
CDR3: CASRGLLAGGTDTQYF

J: TRBJ2-3
size: many
D: -
V: TRBV6-8
DNA: TGTGCCAGCAGTTCAGGACTATTAGATACAGATACGCAGTATTTT
CDR3: CASSSGLLDTDTQYF

J: TRBJ2-3
size: -
D: -
V: TRBV9
DNA: TGTGCCAGCAGTTTGACTGTAGATACGCAGTATTTT
CDR3: CASSLTVDTQYF

J: TRBJ1-6
size: -
D: TRBD1
V: TRBV19
DNA: TGTGCCAGTAGGATCAACAGGGGGGATAATTCACCCCTCCACTTT
CDR3: CASRINRGDNSPLHF

J: TRBJ1-3
size: once
D: -
V: TRBV5-1
DNA: TGCGCCAGCAGCTTGGGGTCCGGTTCTGGAAACACCATATATTTT
CDR3: CASSLGSGSGNTIYF

J: TRBJ2-7
size: many
D: TRBD1
V: TRBV11-3
DNA: TGTGCCAGCAGCCCCCGGGACAGGGGGGATTACGAGCAGTACTTC
CDR3: CASSPRDRGDYEQYF

J: TRBJ2-2
size: few
D: -
V: TRBV6-8
DNA: TGTGCCAGCAATTTCGACGGGTCAAACACCGGGGAGCTGTTTTTT
CDR3: CASNFDGSNTGELFF

J: TRBJ1-1
size: -
D: TRBD1
V: TRBV6-8
DNA: TGTGCCAGCAGCCGAATGTACAGGGGCCTCATGAACACTGAAGCTTTCTTT
CDR3: CASSRMYRGLMNTEAFF

J: TRBJ2-7
size: -
D: -
V: TRBV14
DNA: TGTGCCAGCAGCCAAGAGATACAAAAGTACTTC
CDR3: CASSQEIQKYF